The 5 T cell receptor beta chains reported below all come from one sample, sequenced in a study of T cells in Graves' hyperthyroidism and ophthalmopathy. TCR beta CDR3 regions were amplified from RNA. HTBI primers were used for first-round RT-PCR of the TCR CDR3. TCRdb recomputed calls from the multiplex PCR reads with MiXCR, one row per CDR3 protein. The data show about 180,000 distinct CDR3 sequences, about 18% seen once. Sequenced: blood. These receptors originate from a woman in her forties or fifties with Graves' hyperthyroidism.

This clonotype was counted at least ten times. The chain is built from TRBV27 and TRBJ2-7, with 7 bases matching TRBD1. This CDR3 region has 16 residues. Germline V gene sequence: CDR1 MNHEY, CDR2 SMNVEV (reference sequence). V lost 5 bases, J lost 1 base, and 11 bases stayed unmatched. CDR3 region: CASSPSTGVISYEQYF. CDR3 nucleotides: TGTGCCAGCAGTCCCTCCACAGGGGTCATATCCTACGAGCAGTACTTC.

This clonotype occurred many times. J is TRBJ2-2 and V is TRBV10-3; TRBD1 aligns across 8 bases. The V and J ends lost 7 bases and 7 bases, in that order; junction bases with no gene match: 5. Germline-derived CDR1 and CDR2 are ENHRY and SYGVKD. This CDR3 region has 13 residues. This chain's CDR3 is CAINGQGNGELFF. CDR3 bases: TGTGCCATCAATGGACAGGGAAACGGGGAGCTGTTTTTT.

This clonotype was counted many times. The chain recombines TRBV24-1 with TRBJ2-3; 10 nucleotides match TRBD1. The CDR3 is 16 amino acids. The germline CDR1 and CDR2 sequences are KGHDR and SFDVKD. V trimming: 5 bases; J trimming: 5 bases; junction bases outside the gene matches: 9. The CDR3 DNA is TGTGCCACCAGTGTGACGGGGACAGGGGAGAGAGATACGCAGTATTTT. Amino acids: CATSVTGTGERDTQYF.

This clonotype showed up just a few times. A much larger clone differs from this one at a single base, so this may be a read error. No conserved phenylalanine or tryptophan is present at the end of the CDR3, so a read error is the likely explanation. The chain carries TRBV7-2 and TRBJ1-2, with D possibly TRBD1 on 6 matching bases. The ends were cut back, 1 base at V and 7 bases at J, with 16 bases in the middle. The CDR3 length is 15 residues. Germline V gives CDR1 SGHTA, CDR2 FQGNSA. This CDR3 reads CASSLDYRVPGGYTL. The CDR3 nucleotides read TGTGCCAGCAGCTTAGATTACAGGGTCCCTGGTGGCTACACCCTC.

The genes are TRBV15 and TRBJ2-3; D possibly uses TRBD1 or TRBD2 (6 bases each). Germline lookup yields CDR1 LNHNV and CDR2 YYDKDF (reference sequence). The length of the CDR3 is 16 residues. V was pared by 3 bases and J by 2 bases, with 15 bases between. The CDR3 loop reads CATSSPTGGPTDTQYF. Written as DNA, the CDR3 is TGTGCCACCAGCAGTCCTACCGGGGGCCCCACAGATACGCAGTATTTT.